The T cell receptor beta chain under discussion was sequenced for a study of blood T cells in healthy people across ages. This CDR3 contains 11 residues. Germline V CDR1 and CDR2: KGHSH, LQKENI. Trimming shortened V by 1 base and J by 6 bases, and 4 bases separated the two germline ends. A second PCR of roughly 7 to 11 cycles used a sample-barcoded 5' primer and a J-beta primer mix. TCRdb used MiXCR to reprocess the 5' RACE reads, holding one entry per CDR3 protein. This table holds 540,000 or so distinct CDR3 sequences, less than 25% found once. This clonotype was observed many times. These data also featured in a second study, about T cells of mothers and their children. Per that paper: Each donor was one of three healthy Caucasian mothers or one of their six children.

This receptor was identified in a boy younger than 18 in good health. Sequencing input: blood. This chain joins TRBV18 and TRBJ2-7; D gene ambiguous. The CDR3 nucleotides read TGTGCCAGCTCACCACGGGGCGAGCAGTACTTC. This translates into CASSPRGEQYF.